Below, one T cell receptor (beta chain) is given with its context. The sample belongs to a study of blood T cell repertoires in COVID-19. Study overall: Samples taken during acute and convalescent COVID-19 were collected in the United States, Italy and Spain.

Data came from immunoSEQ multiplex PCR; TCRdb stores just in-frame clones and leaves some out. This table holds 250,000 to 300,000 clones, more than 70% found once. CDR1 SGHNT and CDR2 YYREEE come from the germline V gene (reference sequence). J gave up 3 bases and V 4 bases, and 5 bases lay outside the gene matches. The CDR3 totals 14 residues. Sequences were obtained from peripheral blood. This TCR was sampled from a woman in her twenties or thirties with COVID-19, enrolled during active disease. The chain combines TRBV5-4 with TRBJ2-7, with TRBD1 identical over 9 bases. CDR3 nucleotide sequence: TGTGCCAGCAGCCCAGGACAGGGGAACTACGAGCAGTACTTC. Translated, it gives CASSPGQGNYEQYF. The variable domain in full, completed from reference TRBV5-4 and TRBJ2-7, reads ETGVTQSPTHLIKTRGQQVTLRCSSQSGHNTVSWYQQALGQGPQFIFQYYREEENGRGNFPPRFSGLQFPNYSSELNVNALELDDSALYLCASSPGQGNYEQYFGPGTRLTVT.